These T cell receptor beta chains were read from a single sample in a study of shared clonotypes between healthy human individuals. Clones were sequenced by immunoSEQ multiplex PCR, and TCRdb holds only the in-frame ones, with some missing. This table holds about 1.9 million clones, roughly 93% found once. Sequenced material: naive CD8+ T cells from PBMCs. Source of these receptors: a man aged 18 to 30 in good health. Some clones in this sample may be carry-over from other donors' samples. The CDR3 runs from the conserved cysteine through the conserved F or W. D genes are given only for firm matches. Rows give clone size only sometimes, using once, few, many, or a class for an expanded clone.

D gene	V gene	clone size	J gene	CDR3 protein	CDR3 DNA
.	TRBV7-9	.	TRBJ2-7	CASSPPTGGFEYEQYF	TGTGCCAGCAGCCCCCCAACAGGCGGGTTTGAGTACGAGCAGTACTTC
.	TRBV6-5	.	TRBJ2-7	CASSYSSPDPYEQYF	TGTGCCAGCAGTTACTCGAGTCCAGACCCCTACGAGCAGTACTTC
.	TRBV7-8	.	TRBJ2-1	CASSLAGGPDNEQFF	TGTGCCAGCAGCTTAGCGGGAGGACCAGACAATGAGCAGTTCTTC
.	TRBV7-9	once	TRBJ2-1	CASVLSPDTHEQFF	TGTGCCAGCGTTCTTAGCCCGGACACCCATGAGCAGTTCTTC
.	TRBV5-1	.	TRBJ2-1	CASSLGTNEQFF	TGCGCCAGCAGCTTGGGGACTAATGAGCAGTTCTTC
TRBD1	TRBV30	.	TRBJ1-1	CAWSVGTGTSEAFF	TGTGCCTGGAGTGTCGGGACAGGCACAAGCGAAGCTTTCTTT
.	TRBV9	few	TRBJ2-2	CASSVDAGELFF	TGTGCCAGCAGCGTAGATGCCGGGGAGCTGTTTTTT
TRBD2	TRBV19	once	TRBJ2-4	CASSIILAGTKNIQYF	TGTGCCAGTAGTATAATACTAGCGGGCACCAAAAACATTCAGTACTTC
.	TRBV11-2	.	TRBJ2-2	CASSLDGELFF	TGTGCCAGCAGCTTGGACGGGGAGCTGTTTTTT
.	TRBV28	.	TRBJ2-7	CASMPPRAYEQYF	TGTGCCAGCATGCCCCCGAGGGCCTACGAGCAGTACTTC
TRBD1	TRBV5-1	.	TRBJ1-2	CASSLGTGYGYTF	TGCGCCAGCAGCTTGGGGACAGGCTATGGCTACACCTTC
.	TRBV5-4	.	TRBJ2-7	CASSVIYSGEQYF	TGTGCCAGCAGCGTTATTTATTCCGGCGAGCAGTACTTC
.	TRBV9	.	TRBJ2-2	CASSEGDLRTGELFF	TGTGCCAGCAGCGAAGGGGACTTGAGGACCGGGGAGCTGTTTTTT
.	TRBV2	.	TRBJ1-1	CASSDRQMNTEAFF	TGTGCCAGCAGTGATCGACAGATGAACACTGAAGCTTTCTTT
TRBD2	TRBV19	few	TRBJ2-3	CASSLRPSGRYTQYF	TGTGCCAGTAGCCTTCGACCTAGCGGGAGATATACGCAGTATTTT
.	TRBV5-6	.	TRBJ2-7	CASSLMLGFVSYEQYF	TGTGCCAGCAGCTTGATGCTGGGGTTCGTCTCCTACGAGCAGTACTTC
.	TRBV28	.	TRBJ1-2	CASRRVAGQPNYGYTF	TGTGCCAGCAGACGCGTGGCGGGACAACCTAACTATGGCTACACCTTC
.	TRBV4-1	.	TRBJ1-3	CASSQDDGARNTIYF	TGCGCCAGCAGCCAAGACGACGGGGCAAGAAACACCATATATTTT
TRBD1	TRBV6-6	.	TRBJ2-4	CASSYITGGDNIQYF	TGTGCCAGCAGTTACATCACAGGGGGCGATAACATTCAGTACTTC
.	TRBV11-3	.	TRBJ2-2	CASSPYRANTGELFF	TGTGCCAGCAGCCCCTACCGGGCGAACACCGGGGAGCTGTTTTTT
TRBD1	TRBV6-1	.	TRBJ2-7	CASSEARQGAYEQYF	TGTGCCAGCAGTGAAGCGCGACAGGGGGCGTACGAGCAGTACTTC
TRBD2	TRBV7-8	.	TRBJ2-1	CASSLDRTSGKLVDEQFF	TGTGCCAGCAGCTTGGACCGGACTAGCGGGAAGTTGGTCGATGAGCAGTTCTTC